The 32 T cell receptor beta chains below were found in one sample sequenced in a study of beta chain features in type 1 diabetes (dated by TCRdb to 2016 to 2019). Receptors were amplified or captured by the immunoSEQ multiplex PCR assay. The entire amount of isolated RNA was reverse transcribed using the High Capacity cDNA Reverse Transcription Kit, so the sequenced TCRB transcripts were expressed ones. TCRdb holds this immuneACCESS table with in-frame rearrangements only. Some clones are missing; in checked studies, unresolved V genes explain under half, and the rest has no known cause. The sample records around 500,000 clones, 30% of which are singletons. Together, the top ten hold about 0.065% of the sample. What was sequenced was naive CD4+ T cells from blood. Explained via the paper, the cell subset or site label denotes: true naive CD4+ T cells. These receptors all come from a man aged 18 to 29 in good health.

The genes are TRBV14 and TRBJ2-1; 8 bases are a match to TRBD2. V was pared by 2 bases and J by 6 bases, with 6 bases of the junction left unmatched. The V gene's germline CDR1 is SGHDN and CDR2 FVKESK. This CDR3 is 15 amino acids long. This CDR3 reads CASSQRLAGSNEQFF. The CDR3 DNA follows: TGTGCCAGCAGCCAAAGGCTAGCGGGCAGCAATGAGCAGTTCTTC.

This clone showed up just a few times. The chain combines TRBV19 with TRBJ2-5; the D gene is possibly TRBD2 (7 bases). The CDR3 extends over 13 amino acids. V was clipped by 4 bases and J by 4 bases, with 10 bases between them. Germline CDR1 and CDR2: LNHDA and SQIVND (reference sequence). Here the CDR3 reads CASSTGGVETQYF. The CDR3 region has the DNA TGTGCCAGTAGTACGGGGGGCGTAGAGACCCAGTACTTC.

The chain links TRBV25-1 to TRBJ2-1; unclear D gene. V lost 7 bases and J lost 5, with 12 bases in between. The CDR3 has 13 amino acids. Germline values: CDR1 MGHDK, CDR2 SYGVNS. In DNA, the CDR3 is TGTGCCAGCACCGGATTCTGGAACAATGAGCAGTTCTTC. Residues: CASTGFWNNEQFF.

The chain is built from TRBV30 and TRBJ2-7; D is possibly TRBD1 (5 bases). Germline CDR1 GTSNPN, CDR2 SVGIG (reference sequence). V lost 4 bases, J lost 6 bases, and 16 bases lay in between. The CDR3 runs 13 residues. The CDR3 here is CAWTQRADSEQYF. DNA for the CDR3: TGTGCCTGGACTCAACGGGCCGACAGCGAGCAGTACTTC.

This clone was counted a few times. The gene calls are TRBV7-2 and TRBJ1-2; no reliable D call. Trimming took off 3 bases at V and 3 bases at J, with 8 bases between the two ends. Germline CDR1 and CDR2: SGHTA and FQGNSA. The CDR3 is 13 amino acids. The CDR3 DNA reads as TGTGCCAGCAGCTTCCGACGGGACTATGGCTACACCTTC. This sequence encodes CASSFRRDYGYTF.

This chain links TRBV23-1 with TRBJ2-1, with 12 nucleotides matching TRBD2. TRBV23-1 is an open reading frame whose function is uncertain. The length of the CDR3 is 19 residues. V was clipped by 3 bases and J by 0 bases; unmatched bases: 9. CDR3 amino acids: CASSHPGLAGRASYNEQFF. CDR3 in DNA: TGCGCCAGCAGTCATCCGGGACTAGCGGGCAGAGCCTCCTACAATGAGCAGTTCTTC.

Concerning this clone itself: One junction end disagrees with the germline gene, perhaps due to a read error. The chain's CDR3 is CASSQDVGGF. The CDR3 bases are TGCGCCAGCAGCCAAGACGTCGGCGGATTC. The rearrangement joins TRBV4-1 to TRBJ2-4; D gene uncertain. The germline V gene encodes CDR1 MGHRA and CDR2 YSYEKL. The CDR3 is made up of 10 amino acids.

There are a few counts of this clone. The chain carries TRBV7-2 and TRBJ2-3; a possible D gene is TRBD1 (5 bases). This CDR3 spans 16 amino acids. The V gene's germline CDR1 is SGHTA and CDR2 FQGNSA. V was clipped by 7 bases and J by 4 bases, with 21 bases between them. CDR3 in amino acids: CASTERGAARADTQYF. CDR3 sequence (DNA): TGTGCCAGCACCGAGCGTGGGGCGGCGAGAGCAGATACGCAGTATTTT.

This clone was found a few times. CDR3: CASSPRDGGRNTQYF. The CDR3 DNA reads as TGTGCCAGCAGTCCACGGGACGGGGGTAGAAATACGCAGTATTTT. V is TRBV28 and J is TRBJ2-3; perhaps TRBD2 as D (6 bases). The CDR3 is made up of 15 amino acids. Trimming shortened V by 5 bases and J by 7 bases, and 19 bases separated the two germline ends. From germline, CDR1 is MDHEN and CDR2 SYDVKM.

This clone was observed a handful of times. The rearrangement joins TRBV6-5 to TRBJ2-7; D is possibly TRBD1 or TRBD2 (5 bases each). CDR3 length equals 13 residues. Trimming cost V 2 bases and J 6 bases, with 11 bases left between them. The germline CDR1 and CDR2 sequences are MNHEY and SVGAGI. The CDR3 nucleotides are TGTGCCAGCAGTTACGGGGGTTCAAGCGAGCAGTACTTC. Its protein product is CASSYGGSSEQYF.

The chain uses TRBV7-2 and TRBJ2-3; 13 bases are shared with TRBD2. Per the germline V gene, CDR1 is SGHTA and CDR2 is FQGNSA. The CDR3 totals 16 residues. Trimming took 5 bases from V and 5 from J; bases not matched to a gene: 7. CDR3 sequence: CASSGGLAGVRDTQYF. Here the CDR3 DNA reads TGTGCCAGCAGCGGAGGACTAGCGGGAGTAAGAGATACGCAGTATTTT.

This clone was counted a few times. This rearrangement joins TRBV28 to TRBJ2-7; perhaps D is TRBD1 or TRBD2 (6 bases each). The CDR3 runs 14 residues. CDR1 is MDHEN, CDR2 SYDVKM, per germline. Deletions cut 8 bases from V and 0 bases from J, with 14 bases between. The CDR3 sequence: CASRPGALSYEQYF. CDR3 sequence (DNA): TGTGCCAGCCGCCCGGGGGCACTCTCCTACGAGCAGTACTTC.

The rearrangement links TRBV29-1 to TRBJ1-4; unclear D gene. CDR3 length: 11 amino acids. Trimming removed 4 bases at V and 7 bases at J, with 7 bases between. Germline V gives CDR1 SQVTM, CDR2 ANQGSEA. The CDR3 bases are TGCAGCGTTGGAGTGGGTGAAAAACTGTTTTTT. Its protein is CSVGVGEKLFF.

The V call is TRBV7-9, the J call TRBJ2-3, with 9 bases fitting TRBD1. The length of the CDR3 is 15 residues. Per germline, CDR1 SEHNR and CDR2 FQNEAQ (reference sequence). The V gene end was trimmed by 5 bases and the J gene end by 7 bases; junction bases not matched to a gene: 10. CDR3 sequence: CASSPAGTGSNTQYF. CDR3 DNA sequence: TGTGCCAGCAGCCCCGCCGGGACAGGGAGTAATACGCAGTATTTT.

This CDR3 reads CSSGQGVGETQYF. The CDR3 DNA reads as TGCAGCTCTGGACAGGGGGTAGGAGAGACCCAGTACTTC. The rearrangement uses TRBV29-1 and TRBJ2-5; TRBD1 aligns across 10 bases. V lost 8 bases and J lost 4; bases outside the gene matches: 7. Germline loops: CDR1 SQVTM, CDR2 ANQGSEA. CDR3 length: 13 residues.

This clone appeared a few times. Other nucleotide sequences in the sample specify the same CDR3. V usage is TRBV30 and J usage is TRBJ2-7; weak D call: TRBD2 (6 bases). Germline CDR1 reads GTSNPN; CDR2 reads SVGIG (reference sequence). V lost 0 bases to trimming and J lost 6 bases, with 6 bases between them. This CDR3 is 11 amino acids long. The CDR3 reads CAWSVGGEQYF. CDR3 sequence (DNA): TGTGCCTGGAGTGTGGGAGGCGAGCAGTACTTC.

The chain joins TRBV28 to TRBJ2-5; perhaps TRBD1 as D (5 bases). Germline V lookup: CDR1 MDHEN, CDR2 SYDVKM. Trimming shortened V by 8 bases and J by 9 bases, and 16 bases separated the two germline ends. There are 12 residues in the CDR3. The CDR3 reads CASYSTDLAQYF. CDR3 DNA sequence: TGTGCCAGCTATTCGACAGACCTTGCCCAGTACTTC.

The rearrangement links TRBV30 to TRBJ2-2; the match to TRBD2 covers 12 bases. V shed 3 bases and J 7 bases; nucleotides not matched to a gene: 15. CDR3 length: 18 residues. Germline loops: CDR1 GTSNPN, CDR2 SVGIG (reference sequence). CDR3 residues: CAWSYRRSSGRDYGELFF. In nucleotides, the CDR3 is TGTGCCTGGAGCTACCGACGGTCTAGCGGGAGGGACTACGGGGAGCTGTTTTTT.

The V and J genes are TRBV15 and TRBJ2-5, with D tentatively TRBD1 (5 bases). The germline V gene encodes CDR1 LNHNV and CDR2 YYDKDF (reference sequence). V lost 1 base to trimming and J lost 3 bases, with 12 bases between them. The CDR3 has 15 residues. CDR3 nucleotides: TGTGCCACCAGCAGAGTTCCGGCAGGGAAAGAGACCCAGTACTTC. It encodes CATSRVPAGKETQYF.

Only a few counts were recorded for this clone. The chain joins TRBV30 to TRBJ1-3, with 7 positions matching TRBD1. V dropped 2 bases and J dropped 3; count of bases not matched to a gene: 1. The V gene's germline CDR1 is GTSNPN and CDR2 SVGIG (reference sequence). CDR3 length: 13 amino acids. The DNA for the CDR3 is TGTGCCTGGAGTAGGACAGGTGGAAACACCATATATTTT. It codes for CAWSRTGGNTIYF.

CDR3 DNA: TGTGCCAGCTCAAGCGGGACCTTACCCTACGAGCAGTACTTC. Its protein is CASSSGTLPYEQYF. The chain has TRBV28 and TRBJ2-7, with 7 bases lining up with TRBD2. Germline V gene lookup returns CDR1 MDHEN and CDR2 SYDVKM. The CDR3 length is 14 residues. With 8 bases clipped from V and 2 bases from J, the junction kept 9 bases outside the gene matches.

CDR3 region: CAWSLQGTDTQYF. Here the CDR3 DNA reads TGTGCCTGGAGTCTACAGGGAACCGATACGCAGTATTTT. This chain links TRBV30 with TRBJ2-3; D might be TRBD1 (6 bases). The CDR3 covers 13 residues. With 2 bases removed from V and 6 bases from J, the gap between germline ends came to 12 bases. Germline CDR1 is GTSNPN and CDR2 is SVGIG (reference sequence).

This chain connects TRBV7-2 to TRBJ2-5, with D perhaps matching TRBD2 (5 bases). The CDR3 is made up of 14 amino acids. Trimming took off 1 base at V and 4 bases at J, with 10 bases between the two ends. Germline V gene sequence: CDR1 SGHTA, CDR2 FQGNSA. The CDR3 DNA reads TGTGCCAGCAGCTTAGTGGCGGGCCGAGAGACCCAGTACTTC. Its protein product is CASSLVAGRETQYF.

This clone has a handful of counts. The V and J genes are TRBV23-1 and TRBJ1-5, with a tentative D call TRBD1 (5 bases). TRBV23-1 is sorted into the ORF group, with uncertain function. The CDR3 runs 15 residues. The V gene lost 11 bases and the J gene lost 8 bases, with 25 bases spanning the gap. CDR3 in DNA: TGCGCCCCGCTCCGTGGGACGGTTCTCGCGGAGCCCCAGCATTTT. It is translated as CAPLRGTVLAEPQHF.

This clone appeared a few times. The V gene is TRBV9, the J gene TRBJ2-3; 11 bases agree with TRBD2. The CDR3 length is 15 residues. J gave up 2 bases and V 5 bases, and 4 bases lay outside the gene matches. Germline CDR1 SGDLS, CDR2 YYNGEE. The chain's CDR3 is CASSMTSGVTDTQYF. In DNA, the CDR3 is TGTGCCAGCAGTATGACTAGCGGGGTCACAGATACGCAGTATTTT. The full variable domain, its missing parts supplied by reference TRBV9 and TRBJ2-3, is DSGVTQTPKHLITATGQRVTLRCSPRSGDLSVYWYQQSLDQGLQFLIQYYNGEERAKGNILERFSAQQFPDLHSELNLSSLELGDSALYFCASSMTSGVTDTQYFGPGTRLTVL.

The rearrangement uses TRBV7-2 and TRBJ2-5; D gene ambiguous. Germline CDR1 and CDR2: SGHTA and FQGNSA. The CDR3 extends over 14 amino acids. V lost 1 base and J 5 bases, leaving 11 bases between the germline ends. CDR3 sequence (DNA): TGTGCCAGCAGCTTAGGTTGGGGATCGGAGACCCAGTACTTC. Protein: CASSLGWGSETQYF.

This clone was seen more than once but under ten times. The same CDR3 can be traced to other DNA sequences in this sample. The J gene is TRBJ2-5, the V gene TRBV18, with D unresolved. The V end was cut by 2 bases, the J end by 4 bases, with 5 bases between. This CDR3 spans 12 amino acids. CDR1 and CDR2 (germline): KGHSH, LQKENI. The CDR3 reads CASSPLGETQYF. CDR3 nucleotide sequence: TGTGCCAGCTCACCATTAGGAGAGACCCAGTACTTC.

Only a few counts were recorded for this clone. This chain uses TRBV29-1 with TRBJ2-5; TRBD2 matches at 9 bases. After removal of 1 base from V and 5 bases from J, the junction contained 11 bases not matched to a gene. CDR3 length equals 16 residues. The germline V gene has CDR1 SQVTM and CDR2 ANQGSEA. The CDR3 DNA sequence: TGCAGCGTTGAAGTAACAGCGGGAGGTAGGGGTGAGACCCAGTACTTC. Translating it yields CSVEVTAGGRGETQYF.

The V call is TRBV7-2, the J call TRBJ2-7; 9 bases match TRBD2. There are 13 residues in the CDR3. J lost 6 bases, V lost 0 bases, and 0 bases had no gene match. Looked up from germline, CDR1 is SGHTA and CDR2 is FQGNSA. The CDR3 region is CASSLALAGEQYF. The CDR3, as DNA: TGTGCCAGCAGCTTAGCACTAGCGGGCGAGCAGTACTTC.

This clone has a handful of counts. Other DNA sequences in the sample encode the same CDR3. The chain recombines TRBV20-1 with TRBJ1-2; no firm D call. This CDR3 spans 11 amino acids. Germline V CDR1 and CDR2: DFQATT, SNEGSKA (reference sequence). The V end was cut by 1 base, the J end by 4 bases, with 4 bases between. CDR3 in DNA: TGCAGTGCTAGAGTGGGCTATGGCTACACCTTC. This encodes CSARVGYGYTF.

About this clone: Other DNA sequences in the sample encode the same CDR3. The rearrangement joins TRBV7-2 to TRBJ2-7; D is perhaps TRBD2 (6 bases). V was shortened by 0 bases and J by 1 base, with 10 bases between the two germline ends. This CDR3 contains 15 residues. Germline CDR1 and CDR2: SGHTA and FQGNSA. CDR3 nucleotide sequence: TGTGCCAGCAGCTTAGCGGCAGGGAGGTCCTACGAGCAGTACTTC. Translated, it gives CASSLAAGRSYEQYF.

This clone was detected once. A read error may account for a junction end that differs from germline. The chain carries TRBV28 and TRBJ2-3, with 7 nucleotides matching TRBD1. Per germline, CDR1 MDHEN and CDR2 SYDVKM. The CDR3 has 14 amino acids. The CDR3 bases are TGTGCCAGCAGTTCACCCACCGGGACAGCTACGCAGTATTTT. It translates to CASSSPTGTATQYF.